The 26 T cell receptor beta chains below were found in one sample sequenced in a study of CD8 T cells in ankylosing spondylitis. General study results and limits: Blood of patients with ankylosing spondylitis appeared to be characterized by a TCR beta motif of several highly homologous variants.

TCRdb re-called the 5' RACE reads through MiXCR, storing one row per CDR3 protein. Of about 440,000 distinct CDR3 sequences in the sample, approximately 17% were seen once. What these receptors recognize is not known. Input material: blood, either unsorted or a sorted T cell fraction (not recorded which). Receptors were obtained from a male donor with ankylosing spondylitis.

The gene calls are TRBV20-1 and TRBJ1-5, with a tentative D call TRBD1 (6 bases). CDR3 length equals 13 residues. Germline CDR1 and CDR2: DFQATT and SNEGSKA (reference sequence). V lost 1 base and J lost 4, with 8 bases in between. The CDR3 DNA is TGCAGTGCTAGAGGACAGGCGAATCAGCCCCAGCATTTT. Amino acids: CSARGQANQPQHF.

The chain links TRBV7-2 to TRBJ1-5; 7 positions match TRBD1. The CDR3 is 15 amino acids. Germline-derived CDR1 and CDR2 are SGHTA and FQGNSA. Losses at the gene ends were 4 bases for V and 5 bases for J; bases not matched to a gene: 8. Here the CDR3 reads CASSSQTGPHQPQHF. The CDR3 DNA reads as TGTGCCAGCAGCTCCCAGACAGGGCCCCATCAGCCCCAGCATTTT.

This clonotype was recorded a few times. The rearrangement joins TRBV20-1 to TRBJ1-3, with D perhaps matching TRBD1 (5 bases). CDR1 is DFQATT, CDR2 SNEGSKA, per germline (reference sequence). The length of the CDR3 is 12 residues. Trimming removed 1 base at V and 4 bases at J, with 5 bases between. The CDR3 region is CSARGGGNTIYF. CDR3 bases: TGCAGTGCTAGAGGGGGCGGAAACACCATATATTTT.

CDR3 in amino acids: CASSPYGGNPYEQYF. The CDR3 nucleotides read TGTGCCAGCAGCCCATATGGCGGGAACCCCTACGAGCAGTACTTC. V and J are TRBV27 and TRBJ2-7, with D possibly being TRBD2 (6 bases). Germline V gene sequence: CDR1 MNHEY, CDR2 SMNVEV (reference sequence). The CDR3 sequence is 15 residues long. Trimming cost V 6 bases and J 2 bases, with 17 bases left between them.

The CDR3: CSVEIYGKARYGYTF. Here the CDR3 DNA reads TGCAGCGTTGAAATTTATGGCAAGGCTCGGTATGGCTACACCTTC. The rearrangement joins TRBV29-1 to TRBJ1-2, with no clear D. The germline V gene encodes CDR1 SQVTM and CDR2 ANQGSEA. CDR3 size: 15 residues. V was trimmed by 2 bases and J by 5 bases, leaving 18 bases between them.

This clonotype was observed a few times. The chain uses TRBV20-1 and TRBJ2-7; 15 positions match TRBD2. The V gene's germline CDR1 is DFQATT and CDR2 SNEGSKA (reference sequence). Trimming at V came to 4 bases and at J to 0 bases, leaving 4 bases not matched to a gene. This CDR3 has 16 amino acids. CDR3 bases: TGCAGTGCTACGGGACTAGCGGGAGGACTCTCCTACGAGCAGTACTTC. Encoded protein: CSATGLAGGLSYEQYF.

This clonotype was detected ten times or more. The rearrangement joins TRBV12-3 or TRBV12-4 to TRBJ2-3; D gene uncertain. This CDR3 contains 15 residues. Deletions cut 5 bases from V and 5 bases from J, with 17 bases between. The CDR3, as DNA: TGTGCCAGCAGTCCGGACCCGAGGAGTGTAGATACGCAGTATTTT. Protein sequence: CASSPDPRSVDTQYF.

This clonotype turned up a few times. V gene TRBV7-2 combines with J gene TRBJ2-5; D is perhaps TRBD1 (9 bases). Germline V gene lookup returns CDR1 SGHTA and CDR2 FQGNSA. The ends were cut back, 3 bases at V and 4 bases at J, with 21 bases in the middle. CDR3 length equals 17 residues. CDR3 protein: CASSFRGGTGRGETQYF. The CDR3 DNA reads TGTGCCAGCAGCTTCCGGGGGGGGACAGGGCGGGGAGAGACCCAGTACTTC.

The chain combines TRBV5-4 with TRBJ1-3; tentative D call: TRBD1 (6 bases). The V end lost 3 bases, the J end lost 2 bases, and 9 bases lay between the germline ends. Germline lookup yields CDR1 SGHNT and CDR2 YYREEE (reference sequence). This CDR3 region has 14 residues. The CDR3 nucleotides read TGTGCCAGCAGCTCCGGACAGACTGGAAACACCATATATTTT. Residues: CASSSGQTGNTIYF.

The gene calls are TRBV12-3 or TRBV12-4 and TRBJ1-3, with D hard to call. V shed 6 bases and J shed 0 bases, with 9 bases lying between them. This CDR3 comprises 14 residues. In DNA form, the CDR3 reads TGTGCCAGCAGGCGTGCAGGCTCTGGAAACACCATATATTTT. It encodes CASRRAGSGNTIYF.

CDR3 residues: CASSLVAGALEQYF. The CDR3, as DNA: TGTGCCAGCAGTTTAGTAGCGGGGGCCCTCGAGCAGTACTTC. This chain connects TRBV12-3 or TRBV12-4 to TRBJ2-7; 9 bases align to TRBD2. V was pared by 1 base and J by 6 bases, with 4 bases of the junction left unmatched. The CDR3 is made up of 14 amino acids.

This clonotype was seen ten or more times. The chain recombines TRBV20-1 with TRBJ1-1; perhaps TRBD1 as D (6 bases). The CDR3 extends over 12 amino acids. V was cut by 6 bases and J by 4 bases, with 12 bases left in between. Germline values: CDR1 DFQATT, CDR2 SNEGSKA (reference sequence). The CDR3 DNA follows: TGCAGTGCAAAAGGGGGTGTCACTGAAGCTTTCTTT. Translated: CSAKGGVTEAFF.

The rearrangement links TRBV5-1 to TRBJ1-2, with a weak D call TRBD1 (5 bases). The CDR3 contains 13 residues. Germline loops: CDR1 SGHRS, CDR2 YFSETQ. Trimming left V 6 bases short and J 6 bases short, with 15 bases between. CDR3 protein: CASTKLLGDGYTF. The CDR3 DNA reads as TGCGCCAGCACCAAACTCTTAGGGGATGGCTACACCTTC. The full variable domain, in which reference TRBV5-1 and TRBJ1-2 provide the parts outside the CDR3, is KAGVTQTPRYLIKTRGQQVTLSCSPISGHRSVSWYQQTPGQGLQFLFEYFSETQRNKGNFPGRFSGRQFSNSRSEMNVSTLELGDSALYLCASTKLLGDGYTFGSGTRLTVV.

This clonotype was seen more than once but under ten times. The gene calls are TRBV27 and TRBJ2-2; no clear D gene. Germline CDR1 reads MNHEY; CDR2 reads SMNVEV (reference sequence). Between the trimmed V and J ends, which lost 3 bases and 4 bases, there was a span of 9 bases. The CDR3 length is 14 residues. The CDR3, as DNA: TGTGCCAGCAGTTTTACCCCCACCACCGGGGAGCTGTTTTTT. The encoded protein is CASSFTPTTGELFF.

This chain links TRBV29-1 with TRBJ2-3; 9 bases match TRBD1. CDR1 is SQVTM and CDR2 is ANQGSEA in the germline V gene. Germline trimming cut 6 bases from V and 6 bases from J; bases unmatched to any gene: 10. The CDR3 covers 14 residues. The CDR3 is CSVVGTGQSDTQYF. For the CDR3, the DNA is TGCAGCGTAGTTGGGACAGGGCAGTCCGATACGCAGTATTTT.

V gene TRBV24-1 combines with J gene TRBJ1-2; 9 nucleotides align to TRBD1. The V segment lost 4 bases and the J segment 5 bases; nucleotides outside the gene matches: 4. CDR1 KGHDR and CDR2 SFDVKD come from the germline V gene. The CDR3 length is 14 residues. Here the CDR3 DNA reads TGTGCCACCAGTGACCCGGACAGGGGATATGGCTACACCTTC. Its protein is CATSDPDRGYGYTF.

The V and J genes are TRBV10-3 and TRBJ2-1, with D perhaps TRBD1 (5 bases). V gave up 6 bases and J gave up 4 bases, with 10 bases separating them. This CDR3 is built from 13 residues. Germline CDR1 and CDR2: ENHRY and SYGVKD. CDR3 protein: CAISPDSYNEQFF. CDR3 DNA: TGTGCCATCAGCCCCGACAGTTACAATGAGCAGTTCTTC.

The chain couples TRBV30 to TRBJ1-2, with 7 bases matching TRBD1. J was trimmed by 2 bases and V by 3 bases; bases with no gene match: 3. CDR1 is GTSNPN and CDR2 is SVGIG in the germline V gene (reference sequence). The CDR3 has 13 amino acids. The CDR3 DNA sequence: TGTGCCTGGAGCGGGACAGCGAACTATGGCTACACCTTC. It translates to CAWSGTANYGYTF.

This clonotype has more than one count but fewer than ten. This chain connects TRBV6-2 or TRBV6-3 to TRBJ2-7; 14 bases line up with TRBD2. The CDR3 is made up of 17 amino acids. The V and J ends lost 5 bases and 4 bases, in that order; junction bases with no gene match: 10. CDR1 and CDR2 from the germline V gene are MNHEY and SVGEGT. CDR3 sequence reads: CASSRRLAGGPEYEQYF. In nucleotides, the CDR3 is TGTGCCAGCAGTCGAAGACTAGCGGGAGGGCCTGAATACGAGCAGTACTTC.

This clonotype was picked up a small number of times. V and J are TRBV25-1 and TRBJ1-3; no definite D call. CDR3 length equals 16 residues. Trimming cost V 0 bases and J 2 bases, with 11 bases left between them. Germline CDR1 is MGHDK and CDR2 is SYGVNS. The CDR3: CASSEYRTPAGNTIYF. CDR3 nucleotides: TGTGCCAGCAGTGAATATAGGACCCCGGCTGGAAACACCATATATTTT.

The rearrangement joins TRBV12-3 or TRBV12-4 to TRBJ1-5; D not resolved. This CDR3 has 16 residues. V was pared by 3 bases and J by 7 bases, with 19 bases between. DNA for the CDR3: TGTGCCAGCAGTTTGCCAGGCCGGGCCGGACGGCAGCCCCAGCATTTT. Translation: CASSLPGRAGRQPQHF.

V usage is TRBV12-3 or TRBV12-4 and J usage is TRBJ2-2; 14 bases agree with TRBD2. V was pared by 6 bases and J by 7 bases, with 4 bases of the junction left unmatched. The CDR3 contains 15 residues. CDR3 sequence reads: CASRSTSGGVGELFF. In DNA form, the CDR3 reads TGTGCCAGCAGGTCGACTAGCGGGGGGGTCGGGGAGCTGTTTTTT.

This clonotype was seen many times. The genes are TRBV4-1 and TRBJ2-3; 7 nucleotides line up with TRBD1. The germline V gene encodes CDR1 MGHRA and CDR2 YSYEKL. This CDR3 is built from 17 residues. The V gene end was trimmed by 4 bases and the J gene end by 0 bases; junction bases not matched to a gene: 10. The CDR3 nucleotides are TGCGCCAGCAGCCCAGGGGGTTTCGTCTCTAGCACAGATACGCAGTATTTT. Its translation is CASSPGGFVSSTDTQYF.

This clonotype has just a few counts. The J gene is TRBJ2-5, the V gene TRBV7-8; D might be TRBD2 (5 bases). With 1 base removed from V and 12 bases from J, the gap between germline ends came to 15 bases. In germline, CDR1 is SGHVS, CDR2 FQNEAQ. The CDR3 has 13 residues. DNA for the CDR3: TGTGCCAGCAGCTTAGATAACGGACTGCTTGAGTACTTC. Translated: CASSLDNGLLEYF.

In its sample, this clonotype was seen many times. The chain employs TRBV7-2 and TRBJ1-1; D gene uncertain. V was pared by 2 bases and J by 0 bases, with 4 bases between. CDR1 SGHTA and CDR2 FQGNSA come from the germline V gene. The CDR3 spans 13 residues. In nucleotides, the CDR3 is TGTGCCAGCAGCTTACATTTGAACACTGAAGCTTTCTTT. This translates into CASSLHLNTEAFF.

This clonotype was seen more than once but under ten times. The chain couples TRBV6-5 to TRBJ1-5; D is unresolved. Germline CDR1 and CDR2: MNHEY and SVGAGI. This CDR3 spans 15 amino acids. Trimming removed 2 bases from V and 2 bases from J, with 10 bases in between. The CDR3 nucleotides are TGTGCCAGCAGTTACGGGGAGGTGGGCAATCAGCCCCAGCATTTT. Translated, it gives CASSYGEVGNQPQHF.